One sample yielded the 6 T cell receptor beta chains listed below, sequenced in a study of blood T cell repertoires in COVID-19. Assay: immunoSEQ multiplex PCR; the TCRdb copy retains only in-frame clones and omits some. The profile shows over 200,000 clones, roughly nine tenths of them singletons. Sequenced input: PBMCs or T cells enriched from blood (not recorded which). The origin of the receptors is a woman in her forties or fifties in a cohort exposed to, infected with or recovered from COVID-19 (not recorded which).

The chain joins TRBV19 to TRBJ2-2; 7 bases match TRBD2. In germline, CDR1 is LNHDA, CDR2 SQIVND (reference sequence). The CDR3 runs to 16 residues. Trimming removed 7 bases from V and 9 bases from J; junction bases left unmatched: 17. The CDR3 region is CASTNRMRGTVRELFF. DNA for the CDR3: TGTGCCAGTACCAATAGAATGCGGGGGACTGTCCGGGAGCTGTTTTTT.

The chain uses TRBV7-2 and TRBJ2-5; a possible D gene is TRBD1 (6 bases). V was cut by 1 base and J by 5 bases, with 11 bases left in between. There are 14 residues in the CDR3. Germline CDR1 and CDR2: SGHTA and FQGNSA. The CDR3 protein is CASSLGGPRETQYF. The CDR3 DNA follows: TGTGCCAGCAGCTTAGGGGGGCCGCGGGAGACCCAGTACTTC.

This clone showed up just once. This chain joins TRBV6-1 and TRBJ1-2; TRBD1 matches 10 bases. There are 15 residues in the CDR3. Germline values: CDR1 MNHNS, CDR2 SASEGT. V lost 3 bases, J lost 3 bases, and 4 bases stayed unmatched. CDR3 sequence reads: CASSDIGTGDYGYTF. CDR3 DNA sequence: TGTGCCAGCAGTGACATCGGGACAGGGGACTATGGCTACACCTTC.

To note about this clone: The germline gene is not matched at one end of the junction; a read error may be the cause. V and J are TRBV19 and TRBJ2-4; 12 nucleotides agree with TRBD1. Per the germline V gene, CDR1 is LNHDA and CDR2 is SQIVND (reference sequence). The CDR3 is 15 amino acids. CDR3 sequence (DNA): TGTGCCAGCGCTGGGGTCGGGACAGGGGGCTGGTTTTGGGACTTC. Protein product: CASAGVGTGGWFWDF.

This clone has a handful of counts. The chain joins TRBV19 to TRBJ2-7; the D gene is possibly TRBD2 (6 bases). The CDR3 consists of 14 residues. Germline CDR1 and CDR2: LNHDA and SQIVND (reference sequence). Trimming pared 3 bases from V and 7 bases from J, leaving 16 bases between. The CDR3 bases are TGTGCCAGTAGTATCGGCGGGATTTTAGGGGAGCAGTACTTC. Translating it yields CASSIGGILGEQYF.

This clone was observed a few times. This chain connects TRBV7-2 to TRBJ2-7; the D is unclear. Between the trimmed V and J ends, which lost 2 bases and 3 bases, there was a span of 5 bases. CDR3 size: 12 residues. Germline CDR1 reads SGHTA; CDR2 reads FQGNSA. The CDR3 coding sequence is TGTGCCAGCAGCTTATCCTACTACGAGCAGTACTTC. This codes for CASSLSYYEQYF.